This T cell receptor (beta chain) was obtained from a study of T cells after yellow fever vaccination. TCRdb passed the 5' RACE reads through MiXCR, listing each CDR3 protein once. The sample has fewer than 85,000 distinct CDR3 sequences; approximately 7.5% are singletons. CDR1 and CDR2 from the germline V gene are LGHNA and YSLEER. CDR3 length equals 14 residues. V was pared by 1 base and J by 2 bases, with 8 bases between. The chain uses TRBV4-3 and TRBJ1-2, with D hard to call. The clonotype comes from a man aged 30 to 39 who received the YFV17D yellow fever vaccine. The source material was CD8+ T cells sorted from PBMCs, sampled on the day of the yellow fever booster vaccination. This chain's CDR3 is CASSQARGNYGYTF. The CDR3 DNA sequence: TGCGCCAGCAGCCAAGCCCGGGGAAACTATGGCTACACCTTC.